This entry features one T cell receptor (beta chain) sequence. CDR3 length equals 17 residues. Germline V gene sequence: CDR1 SEHNR, CDR2 FQNEAQ (reference sequence). V gave up 5 bases and J gave up 0 bases; unmatched junction bases: 6. These data are taken from a study of control samples from healthy donors and cancer patients. The protocol was immunoSEQ multiplex PCR, while the TCRdb copy is restricted to in-frame clones and leaves out a portion. This sample yields over 100,000 clones, of which approximately 92% are seen a single time; around 5.4% belongs to the top ten. Sequencing was performed on blood. V usage is TRBV7-9 and J usage is TRBJ2-1; 11 positions match TRBD2. The receptor's source is a man aged 18 to 35 in good health. CDR3 DNA: TGTGCCAGCAGCCGCACTAGCGGGGGATCCTCCTACAATGAGCAGTTCTTC. Translating gives CASSRTSGGSSYNEQFF. The full variable domain, in which reference TRBV7-9 and TRBJ2-1 provide the parts outside the CDR3, is DTGVSQNPRHKITKRGQNVTFRCDPISEHNRLYWYRQTLGQGPEFLTYFQNEAQLEKSRLLSDRFSAERPKGSFSTLEIQRTEQGDSAMYLCASSRTSGGSSYNEQFFGPGTRLTVL.